This TCR beta chain was captured by sequencing in a study of T cells in Graves' hyperthyroidism and ophthalmopathy. RNA transcripts yielded amplified TCR beta CDR3 regions. HTBI primers drove first-round RT-PCR of the TCR CDR3. TCRdb reprocessed the multiplex PCR reads with MiXCR, giving one entry per CDR3 protein. The table lists 540,000 or so distinct CDR3 sequences, 46% of them singletons. Trimming took off 5 bases at V and 3 bases at J, with 17 bases between the two ends. CDR1 is SGHVS and CDR2 is FNYEAQ in the germline V gene. The CDR3 runs to 15 residues. The genes are TRBV7-6 and TRBJ2-7; D is unresolved. The source is an adult woman with Graves' disease, either hyperthyroidism or ophthalmopathy (not recorded which). The specimen sequenced was peripheral blood or thyroid tissue (not recorded which). The CDR3 protein is CASSRHGGDNYEQYF. DNA of the CDR3: TGTGCCAGCAGCCGTCATGGTGGAGACAACTACGAGCAGTACTTC.